The clone carrying this T cell receptor (beta chain) was seen a handful of times. Compared with germline, one end of the junction differs, possibly owing to a read error. Then a second PCR, running roughly 7 to 11 cycles, was carried out with a sample-barcoded 5' primer and a J-beta primer mix. TCRdb reprocessed the 5' RACE reads with MiXCR, giving one entry per CDR3 protein. Of around 1,700,000 distinct CDR3 sequences in the sample, 28% were seen once. The sample providers were healthy Caucasian people from Russia, aged about 6 to 100. These data are taken from a study of blood T cells in healthy people across ages. This CDR3 comprises 15 residues. Germline V gene data show CDR1 as SGHRS and CDR2 as YFSETQ.

The sample taken for sequencing was blood. This sequence was found in a woman younger than 45 in good health. The V gene is TRBV5-1, the J gene TRBJ1-2; D ambiguous. The CDR3 sequence is CTSSSGGGVRYGYTF. The CDR3 nucleotides are TGCACCAGCAGCTCTGGCGGCGGAGTGCGGTATGGCTACACCTTC. Based on the CDR3 plus reference TRBV5-1 and TRBJ1-2, the full variable domain is KAGVTQTPRYLIKTRGQQVTLSCSPISGHRSVSWYQQTPGQGLQFLFEYFSETQRNKGNFPGRFSGRQFSNSRSEMNVSTLELGDSALYLCTSSSGGGVRYGYTFGSGTRLTVV.